These 24 T cell receptor beta chains were all obtained from the same sample, sequenced in a study of preoperative IRX-2 immunotherapy in early breast cancer. Treatment noted: preoperative locoregional IRX-2 cytokine immunotherapy. Here immunoSEQ multiplex PCR was the method, and the copy in TCRdb shows in-frame clones only, minus some. The table shows 25,000 to 30,000 clones, with around 91% occurring only once. This material was obtained from a patient treated with IRX-2 immunotherapy. The receptors shown here come from a human donor with breast cancer.

The chain joins TRBV28 to TRBJ2-2; D not certain. Germline loops: CDR1 MDHEN, CDR2 SYDVKM. This CDR3 is 13 amino acids long. The V gene lost 5 bases and the J gene lost 1 base, with 5 bases spanning the gap. For the CDR3, the DNA is TGTGCCAGCAGTCAGAGGAACACCGGGGAGCTGTTTTTT. Translated: CASSQRNTGELFF.

The chain is built from TRBV5-5 and TRBJ1-2, with TRBD1 matching over 9 bases. The CDR3 extends over 15 amino acids. Germline CDR1 reads SGHKS; CDR2 reads YYEKEE (reference sequence). Unmatched junction bases numbered 7, after V lost 2 bases and J lost 5 bases. CDR3 sequence: CASSLGDRVIYGYTF. The CDR3 coding sequence is TGTGCCAGCAGCTTAGGGGACAGGGTTATTTATGGCTACACCTTC.

This rearrangement joins TRBV11-3 to TRBJ2-3; D is perhaps TRBD2 (6 bases). Trimming left V 6 bases short and J 5 bases short, with 15 bases between. The CDR3 has 14 residues. Germline CDR1 and CDR2: SGHNT and YENEEA. The DNA of the CDR3 is TGTGCCAGCAGTTCCGGTGCGGGGAGAGATACGCAGTATTTT. Its translation: CASSSGAGRDTQYF. The entire variable domain, with the rest obtained from reference TRBV11-3 and TRBJ2-3, is as follows: EAGVVQSPRYKIIEKKQPVAFWCNPISGHNTLYWYLQNLGQGPELLIRYENEEAVDDSQLPKDRFSAERLKGVDSTLKIQPAELGDSAVYLCASSSGAGRDTQYFGPGTRLTVL.

The chain couples TRBV19 to TRBJ2-2; 10 bases line up with TRBD1. This CDR3 is 16 amino acids long. V lost 4 bases and J lost 5; bases outside the gene matches: 7. Germline V gives CDR1 LNHDA, CDR2 SQIVND (reference sequence). The DNA of the CDR3 is TGTGCCAGTAGTACCCAAGGGACAGGGGCGACCGGGGAGCTGTTTTTT. Protein sequence: CASSTQGTGATGELFF.

The chain employs TRBV5-1 and TRBJ1-2; D might be TRBD1 (6 bases). The CDR3 runs 13 residues. Germline loops: CDR1 SGHRS, CDR2 YFSETQ. Trimming cost V 1 base and J 4 bases, with 8 bases left between them. The chain's CDR3 is CASSLIGGYGYTF. Here the CDR3 DNA reads TGCGCCAGCAGCTTGATAGGGGGCTATGGCTACACCTTC.

This rearrangement joins TRBV19 to TRBJ2-5; tentative D call: TRBD1 (6 bases). Per the germline V gene, CDR1 is LNHDA and CDR2 is SQIVND (reference sequence). The CDR3 consists of 13 residues. The V end was cut by 6 bases, the J end by 5 bases, with 13 bases between. The CDR3 sequence is CASSIRGRETQYF. As DNA, the CDR3 is TGTGCCAGTAGCATCAGGGGTAGGGAGACCCAGTACTTC. Full variable domain (outside the CDR3, taken from reference TRBV19 and TRBJ2-5): DGGITQSPKYLFRKEGQNVTLSCEQNLNHDAMYWYRQDPGQGLRLIYYSQIVNDFQKGDIAEGYSVSREKKESFPLTVTSAQKNPTAFYLCASSIRGRETQYFGPGTRLLVL.

The rearrangement links TRBV9 to TRBJ2-3; D not resolved. Trimming removed 1 base from V and 6 bases from J, with 9 bases in between. The germline CDR1 and CDR2 sequences are SGDLS and YYNGEE. The CDR3 totals 13 residues. The CDR3 protein is CASSVRHFDTQYF. The CDR3 DNA follows: TGTGCCAGCAGCGTACGGCACTTCGATACGCAGTATTTT. Supplemented by reference TRBV9 and TRBJ2-3, the full variable domain reads DSGVTQTPKHLITATGQRVTLRCSPRSGDLSVYWYQQSLDQGLQFLIQYYNGEERAKGNILERFSAQQFPDLHSELNLSSLELGDSALYFCASSVRHFDTQYFGPGTRLTVL.

This chain connects TRBV27 to TRBJ2-4, with 11 positions matching TRBD2. This CDR3 region has 16 residues. With V trimmed by 4 bases and J by 3 bases, 5 bases remained unmatched. The germline V gene encodes CDR1 MNHEY and CDR2 SMNVEV (reference sequence). CDR3 region: CASSSLAGEGKNIQYF. In DNA form, the CDR3 reads TGTGCCAGCAGTTCACTAGCGGGAGAGGGCAAAAACATTCAGTACTTC.

The rearrangement joins TRBV5-4 to TRBJ2-1, with 11 bases fitting TRBD2. Trimming cost V 4 bases and J 3 bases; bases outside gene matches: 9. The length of the CDR3 is 17 residues. The germline V gene has CDR1 SGHNT and CDR2 YYREEE (reference sequence). The CDR3 sequence is CASSPGTSGGLYNEQFF. The CDR3 DNA sequence: TGTGCCAGCAGCCCTGGGACTAGCGGAGGGCTCTACAATGAGCAGTTCTTC.

The chain has TRBV2 and TRBJ2-7, with 8 bases lining up with TRBD1. There are 14 residues in the CDR3. Germline CDR1 reads SNHLY; CDR2 reads FYNNEI. V dropped 2 bases and J dropped 6; count of bases not matched to a gene: 6. DNA of the CDR3: TGTGCCAGCAGTGAAATTACAGGGGGTGCCGAGCAGTACTTC. Encoded protein: CASSEITGGAEQYF.

The chain links TRBV5-1 to TRBJ2-7; 10 nucleotides line up with TRBD1. V was clipped by 5 bases and J by 6 bases; unmatched bases: 2. This CDR3 spans 12 amino acids. Germline loops: CDR1 SGHRS, CDR2 YFSETQ. The CDR3 protein is CASRGQGGEQYF. The CDR3 DNA follows: TGCGCCAGCAGAGGACAGGGGGGCGAGCAGTACTTC.

The V call is TRBV18, the J call TRBJ2-7, with TRBD2 matching 11 bases. CDR3 length: 16 amino acids. From germline, CDR1 is KGHSH and CDR2 LQKENI. The J segment lost 2 bases and the V segment lost 3 bases, leaving 6 bases of the junction unmatched. The CDR3 bases are TGTGCCAGCTCACCCACCTTAGCGGGAGGGCCCTACGAGCAGTACTTC. Translating gives CASSPTLAGGPYEQYF.

The table lists this clone with a few counts. The V and J genes are TRBV15 and TRBJ1-6; tentatively, D is TRBD1 (6 bases). The CDR3 extends over 17 amino acids. From germline, CDR1 is LNHNV and CDR2 YYDKDF (reference sequence). V was shortened by 5 bases and J by 8 bases, with 22 bases between the two germline ends. CDR3 region: CATSGLRGMAVDSPLHF. The DNA of the CDR3 is TGTGCCACCAGCGGACTAAGGGGGATGGCGGTCGATTCACCCCTCCACTTT.

The chain links TRBV5-1 to TRBJ1-2; perhaps TRBD1 as D (6 bases). Germline V gives CDR1 SGHRS, CDR2 YFSETQ. The CDR3 has 13 amino acids. The ends were cut back, 1 base at V and 7 bases at J, with 11 bases in the middle. The CDR3 is CASSLSGAAGYTF. CDR3 bases: TGCGCCAGCAGCTTGTCAGGGGCGGCTGGCTACACCTTC.

This clone came up once. The rearrangement uses TRBV5-6 and TRBJ2-6; TRBD1 matches 9 bases. CDR3 length: 18 amino acids. Trimming took 4 bases from V and 4 from J; bases not matched to a gene: 12. Germline V gene data show CDR1 as SGHDT and CDR2 as YYEEEE. The CDR3 DNA reads TGTGCCAGCAGCGCGACAACAGGGGGCTTGGCAGGGGCCAACGTCCTGACTTTC. Translation gives CASSATTGGLAGANVLTF.

This chain joins TRBV7-2 and TRBJ2-3, with 7 nucleotides matching TRBD1. This CDR3 has 15 residues. Germline V gene sequence: CDR1 SGHTA, CDR2 FQGNSA. The J segment lost 5 bases and the V segment lost 5 bases, leaving 10 bases of the junction unmatched. The chain's CDR3 is CASSRPGQLIDTQYF. The CDR3 DNA sequence: TGTGCCAGCAGCCGCCCGGGACAGTTAATAGATACGCAGTATTTT.

V gene TRBV30 combines with J gene TRBJ1-1, with TRBD1 matching 9 bases. V shed 3 bases and J 11 bases; nucleotides not matched to a gene: 4. The CDR3 has 11 amino acids. Germline values: CDR1 GTSNPN, CDR2 SVGIG (reference sequence). The chain's CDR3 is CAWRDRGFAFF. In nucleotides, the CDR3 is TGTGCCTGGAGGGACAGGGGTTTTGCTTTCTTT.

The chain couples TRBV19 to TRBJ1-6; the match to TRBD1 covers 8 bases. CDR3 length: 15 residues. Trimming cost V 3 bases and J 8 bases; bases outside gene matches: 6. Germline values: CDR1 LNHDA, CDR2 SQIVND (reference sequence). The CDR3 nucleotides are TGTGCCAGTAGTATCCCGGACAGGGTGTATTCACCCCTCCACTTT. Amino acids: CASSIPDRVYSPLHF.

This CDR3 is CASRGSAGTDTQYF. CDR3 in DNA: TGTGCCAGCAGGGGGTCAGCGGGCACAGATACGCAGTATTTT. V gene TRBV27 combines with J gene TRBJ2-3; a possible D gene is TRBD2 (5 bases). V lost 6 bases and J lost 1, with 11 bases in between. Germline CDR1 MNHEY, CDR2 SMNVEV (reference sequence). CDR3 length: 14 amino acids.

V and J are TRBV11-2 and TRBJ2-3, with D tentatively TRBD2 (6 bases). The CDR3 spans 13 residues. The V end was cut by 5 bases, the J end by 6 bases, with 12 bases between. Germline lookup yields CDR1 SGHAT and CDR2 FQNNGV. The CDR3 here is CASSRSEGDTQYF. In DNA, the CDR3 is TGTGCCAGCAGCCGTTCGGAGGGGGATACGCAGTATTTT.

This rearrangement joins TRBV5-8 to TRBJ1-1; D remains ambiguous. With 0 bases removed from V and 1 base from J, the gap between germline ends came to 4 bases. Germline lookup yields CDR1 SGHTS and CDR2 YDEGEE. This CDR3 region has 13 residues. The CDR3 DNA sequence: TGTGCCAGCAGCTTGGGATGGAACACTGAAGCTTTCTTT. This gives the protein CASSLGWNTEAFF.

This clone was observed once. Here the CDR3 reads CASSWLPSLGELFF. Here the CDR3 DNA reads TGCGCCAGCAGCTGGTTACCCTCCTTAGGGGAGCTGTTTTTT. The J gene is TRBJ2-2, the V gene TRBV5-1, with no clear D. The CDR3 spans 14 residues. Trimming removed 3 bases at V and 8 bases at J, with 14 bases between. Germline V gene data show CDR1 as SGHRS and CDR2 as YFSETQ. Full variable domain (outside the CDR3, taken from reference TRBV5-1 and TRBJ2-2): KAGVTQTPRYLIKTRGQQVTLSCSPISGHRSVSWYQQTPGQGLQFLFEYFSETQRNKGNFPGRFSGRQFSNSRSEMNVSTLELGDSALYLCASSWLPSLGELFFGEGSRLTVL.

The chain employs TRBV5-1 and TRBJ2-5, with D tentatively TRBD1 (5 bases). V was shortened by 0 bases and J by 4 bases, with 13 bases between the two germline ends. There are 15 residues in the CDR3. CDR1 is SGHRS and CDR2 is YFSETQ in the germline V gene. CDR3 loop: CASSLVGAQGETQYF. CDR3 bases: TGCGCCAGCAGCTTGGTAGGGGCGCAGGGAGAGACCCAGTACTTC.

The rearrangement uses TRBV2 and TRBJ1-2, with a possible D match to TRBD1 (6 bases). The germline V and J ends were trimmed by 3 bases and 6 bases, with 8 bases remaining between them. Germline lookup yields CDR1 SNHLY and CDR2 FYNNEI. This CDR3 has 12 amino acids. The DNA for the CDR3 is TGTGCCAGCAGTGACAGGGGTAATGGCTACACCTTC. Protein product: CASSDRGNGYTF.